Here is one T cell receptor (beta chain) with its context. Its matching antigen is unknown. The germline V gene encodes CDR1 SQVTM and CDR2 ANQGSEA. This CDR3 spans 15 amino acids. The V and J ends lost 4 bases and 2 bases, in that order; junction bases with no gene match: 10. Regions amplified from RNA transcripts were the TCR beta CDR3 regions. The TCR CDR3 was amplified in a first-round RT-PCR using the HTBI primer set. TCRdb used MiXCR to reprocess the multiplex PCR reads, holding one entry per CDR3 protein. The table lists a few hundred thousand distinct CDR3 sequences, 46% of them singletons. The data are from a study of T cells in Graves' hyperthyroidism and ophthalmopathy. Study results and caveats: The model anticipated ophthalmopathy a median around six months pre-onset.

Patients were excluded for uncontrolled infection, other autoimmune disease, pregnancy or lactation. Diagnoses were established using clinical symptoms, serum thyroxine and TRAb, thyroid ultrasound and orbital computed tomography. The sample comprised peripheral blood or thyroid tissue (not recorded which). V is TRBV29-1 and J is TRBJ2-5; TRBD1 matches at 7 bases. The TCR originated in a woman between 18 and 29 years old with Graves' hyperthyroidism. CDR3 region: CSVVPATGRQETQYF. Written as DNA, the CDR3 is TGCAGCGTTGTTCCCGCGACAGGGAGACAAGAGACCCAGTACTTC.